These 16 T cell receptor beta chains originate from one sample sequenced in a study of PD-L1 blockade in urothelial cancer. Here immunoSEQ multiplex PCR was the method, and the copy in TCRdb shows in-frame clones only, minus some. The sample records some 22,000 clones, roughly 90% being singletons. The material sequenced was PBMCs, taken around atezolizumab (anti-PD-L1) treatment. The source of these receptors is a woman in her fifties or sixties with urothelial cancer.

The J gene is TRBJ2-4, the V gene TRBV6-1; D unresolved. This CDR3 has 12 residues. Germline values: CDR1 MNHNS, CDR2 SASEGT. With 0 bases removed from V and 15 bases from J, the gap between germline ends came to 12 bases. The CDR3 DNA reads as TGTGCCAGCAGTGAAGCGGCACATCTCCGGTACTTC. Translated, it gives CASSEAAHLRYF.

This clone was observed a few times. Written as DNA, the CDR3 is TGCGCCAGCAGCCAATTTCCGGGACAGGGGAATCAGCCCCAGCATTTT. Protein product: CASSQFPGQGNQPQHF. The rearrangement links TRBV4-1 to TRBJ1-5, with TRBD1 matching over 10 bases. The J segment lost 4 bases and the V segment lost 2 bases, leaving 5 bases of the junction unmatched. Germline-derived CDR1 and CDR2 are MGHRA and YSYEKL. CDR3 size: 16 residues.

The chain employs TRBV9 and TRBJ2-3; 7 bases fit TRBD2. Trimming at V came to 0 bases and at J to 0 bases, leaving 13 bases not matched to a gene. The CDR3 sequence is 19 residues long. Germline loops: CDR1 SGDLS, CDR2 YYNGEE. For the CDR3, the DNA is TGTGCCAGCAGCGTAGAGGGATCGGGGGGTAAACGTAGCACAGATACGCAGTATTTT. Its protein is CASSVEGSGGKRSTDTQYF.

The V call is TRBV7-3, the J call TRBJ2-5, with TRBD1 matching 7 bases. Germline CDR1 and CDR2: SGHTA and FQGTGA. The CDR3 extends over 16 amino acids. Trimming took 0 bases from V and 4 from J; bases not matched to a gene: 8. The CDR3 loop is CASSLTGGANGETQYF. The CDR3 nucleotides read TGTGCCAGCAGCTTAACAGGGGGCGCTAATGGAGAGACCCAGTACTTC. The entire variable domain, with the rest obtained from reference TRBV7-3 and TRBJ2-5, is as follows: GAGVSQTPSNKVTEKGKYVELRCDPISGHTALYWYRQSLGQGPEFLIYFQGTGAADDSGLPNDRFFAVRPEGSVSTLKIQRTERGDSAVYLCASSLTGGANGETQYFGPGTRLLVL.

The rearrangement links TRBV18 to TRBJ1-1, with unresolved D. The germline V gene encodes CDR1 KGHSH and CDR2 LQKENI. V shed 0 bases and J shed 3 bases, with 5 bases lying between them. The CDR3 has 13 residues. In nucleotides, the CDR3 is TGTGCCAGCTCACCACCTACTTACACTGAAGCTTTCTTT. The encoded protein is CASSPPTYTEAFF.

The J gene is TRBJ2-5, the V gene TRBV29-1, with 12 bases aligning to TRBD1. CDR1 is SQVTM, CDR2 ANQGSEA, per germline. The J segment lost 5 bases and the V segment lost 4 bases, leaving 8 bases of the junction unmatched. The CDR3 consists of 15 residues. The CDR3 sequence is CSVGIGTGGVETQYF. The CDR3 DNA reads TGCAGCGTTGGAATAGGGACAGGGGGCGTGGAGACCCAGTACTTC.

This chain uses TRBV28 with TRBJ1-4; D might be TRBD1 (5 bases). From germline, CDR1 is MDHEN and CDR2 SYDVKM. The CDR3 spans 15 residues. Trimming took 4 bases from V and 4 from J, leaving 13 bases between them. For the CDR3, the DNA is TGTGCCAGCAGTTCGCCCCGGGGGTTTAATGAAAAACTGTTTTTT. This codes for CASSSPRGFNEKLFF.

CDR3 sequence reads: CASSLSVGSLSYNEQFF. CDR3 coding DNA: TGTGCCAGCAGCTTGTCCGTCGGGAGCCTCTCCTACAATGAGCAGTTCTTC. V usage is TRBV7-9 and J usage is TRBJ2-1; D is possibly TRBD2 (6 bases). Per the germline V gene, CDR1 is SEHNR and CDR2 is FQNEAQ (reference sequence). The CDR3 has 17 residues. V lost 3 bases to trimming and J lost 0 bases, with 15 bases between them. Looking up the rest from reference TRBV7-9 and TRBJ2-1 gives the full variable domain: DTGVSQNPRHKITKRGQNVTFRCDPISEHNRLYWYRQTLGQGPEFLTYFQNEAQLEKSRLLSDRFSAERPKGSFSTLEIQRTEQGDSAMYLCASSLSVGSLSYNEQFFGPGTRLTVL.

The J gene is TRBJ1-1, the V gene TRBV2; the D gene is possibly TRBD1 (5 bases). The germline V and J ends were trimmed by 3 bases and 4 bases, with 12 bases remaining between them. Germline CDR1 and CDR2: SNHLY and FYNNEI. This CDR3 contains 14 residues. The CDR3 here is CASSDREGITEAFF. In DNA form, the CDR3 reads TGTGCCAGCAGTGATAGGGAGGGGATCACTGAAGCTTTCTTT.

The V call is TRBV10-3, the J call TRBJ2-7; 8 nucleotides align to TRBD2. Trimming removed 3 bases from V and 4 bases from J; junction bases left unmatched: 17. CDR1 and CDR2 (germline): ENHRY, SYGVKD. The CDR3 is made up of 18 amino acids. CDR3: CAISDPPGRGVKAYEQYF. In DNA, the CDR3 is TGTGCCATCAGTGACCCCCCCGGGAGGGGAGTCAAGGCGTACGAGCAGTACTTC.

This clone was recorded a few times. The CDR3 sequence: CASVAGGDEGILIGANVLTF. The CDR3 DNA reads as TGTGCCTCTGTAGCGGGAGGGGACGAGGGTATACTCATCGGGGCCAACGTCCTGACTTTC. The chain has TRBV30 and TRBJ2-6, with TRBD2 matching over 11 bases. Germline CDR1 GTSNPN, CDR2 SVGIG (reference sequence). Germline trimming cut 7 bases from V and 4 bases from J; bases unmatched to any gene: 21. The CDR3 spans 20 residues.

This chain links TRBV4-1 with TRBJ2-1; a weak D match, TRBD1 (5 bases). V gave up 4 bases and J gave up 0 bases, with 13 bases separating them. CDR3 length: 16 residues. CDR1 MGHRA and CDR2 YSYEKL come from the germline V gene. The CDR3 sequence is CASSLSLRGSYNEQFF. CDR3 DNA: TGCGCCAGCAGCCTATCCCTAAGGGGCTCCTACAATGAGCAGTTCTTC.

The chain recombines TRBV6-6 with TRBJ1-4; a possible D gene is TRBD1 (5 bases). Germline V gene data show CDR1 as MNHNY and CDR2 as SVGAGI (reference sequence). CDR3 length: 15 residues. Trimming left V 0 bases short and J 8 bases short, with 13 bases between. The CDR3 here is CASSYSGTGQEKLFF. CDR3 nucleotides: TGTGCCAGCAGTTACTCGGGAACAGGCCAAGAAAAACTGTTTTTT.

A single count supports this clone. This chain joins TRBV5-1 and TRBJ1-4; 12 bases line up with TRBD1. Germline V CDR1 and CDR2: SGHRS, YFSETQ. V shed 5 bases, J shed 5 bases, and the junction held 7 bases outside the gene matches. The CDR3 has 16 residues. CDR3 in amino acids: CASRVGTGGLNEKLFF. The CDR3 DNA sequence: TGCGCCAGCAGAGTCGGGACAGGGGGCCTCAATGAAAAACTGTTTTTT.

The CDR3 sequence: CASSRGGPSVEQFF. The CDR3 DNA reads as TGTGCCAGCTCACGGGGAGGGCCCAGTGTTGAGCAGTTCTTC. The chain employs TRBV18 and TRBJ2-1, with 7 bases that match TRBD2. After removal of 4 bases from V and 9 bases from J, the junction contained 9 bases not matched to a gene. This CDR3 is 14 amino acids long. The germline gives CDR1 KGHSH, CDR2 LQKENI.

The V and J genes are TRBV6-1 and TRBJ2-2, with D unresolved. The germline V and J ends were trimmed by 5 bases and 6 bases, with 7 bases remaining between them. Germline CDR1 MNHNS, CDR2 SASEGT. The CDR3 covers 12 residues. In DNA form, the CDR3 reads TGTGCCAGCAGTTCGGTGGCCGGGGAGCTGTTTTTT. Encoded protein: CASSSVAGELFF.